What follows is one T cell receptor (beta chain) and its context. What it recognizes is unknown. The data were obtained in a study of blood T cells in healthy people across ages. Study-wide results and caveats: Underestimates were what the diversity estimates from one million T cells were considered to be. Higher diversity and more naive CD4+ cells were features of long-lived donors, compared to aged donors.

A second PCR of roughly 7 to 11 cycles used a sample-barcoded 5' primer and a J-beta primer mix. Each cDNA molecule received a tag from a template-switch adaptor that had 12 random nucleotides. TCRdb ran MiXCR on the 5' RACE reads and lists one entry per CDR3 protein. The sample consists of about 1.8 million distinct CDR3 sequences, roughly 49% of them appearing once. Trimming removed 2 bases from V and 2 bases from J; junction bases left unmatched: 6. Germline lookup yields CDR1 DFQATT and CDR2 SNEGSKA (reference sequence). CDR3 length equals 15 residues. Sample: blood. This sequence originates from a woman aged 40 to 50 in good health. The chain recombines TRBV20-1 with TRBJ2-1; the match to TRBD1 covers 7 bases. The CDR3 nucleotides read TGCAGTGCTAGAAGGGGGCCTAGTGCCTACAATGAGCAGTTCTTC. Translation gives CSARRGPSAYNEQFF.